One and the same sample provided the 4 T cell receptor beta chains below, sequenced in a study of shared clonotypes between healthy human individuals. Data came from immunoSEQ multiplex PCR; TCRdb stores just in-frame clones and leaves some out. The table records 950,000 to 1,300,000 clones, 60% to 80% of them present only once. The sequenced material came from memory CD4+ T cells sorted from blood. Subset of the sample: CD45RA-negative fraction. The receptors stem from a man between 18 and 35 years old in good health.

The chain couples TRBV6-6 to TRBJ1-5, with 8 bases aligning to TRBD1. Losses at the gene ends were 6 bases for V and 1 base for J; bases not matched to a gene: 5. The CDR3 spans 15 residues. CDR1 and CDR2 from the germline V gene are MNHNY and SVGAGI (reference sequence). This chain's CDR3 is CASRPGQGSNQPQHF. The CDR3 DNA is TGTGCCAGCAGACCTGGACAGGGAAGCAATCAGCCCCAGCATTTT.

Concerning this clone: The same CDR3 arises from other DNA sequences in this sample as well. The V and J genes are TRBV5-1 and TRBJ1-1; no definite D call. Trimming cost V 0 bases and J 2 bases, with 8 bases left between them. The CDR3 is made up of 14 amino acids. Germline V CDR1 and CDR2: SGHRS, YFSETQ. The CDR3 loop is CASSLGGINTEAFF. The CDR3, as DNA: TGCGCCAGCAGCTTGGGGGGAATTAACACTGAAGCTTTCTTT.

The V and J genes are TRBV2 and TRBJ1-2, with a tentative D call TRBD1 (6 bases). Per germline, CDR1 SNHLY and CDR2 FYNNEI. Trimming took 8 bases from V and 2 from J, leaving 21 bases between them. The CDR3 is made up of 16 amino acids. The CDR3 here is CASREGASGANYGYTF. The CDR3 DNA reads as TGTGCCAGCCGAGAGGGAGCCTCGGGGGCCAACTATGGCTACACCTTC.

The chain couples TRBV14 to TRBJ1-5; D remains unclear. CDR1 and CDR2 from the germline V gene are SGHDN and FVKESK. This CDR3 has 15 residues. Trimming stripped 1 base from V and 0 bases from J, with 7 bases between. The chain's CDR3 is CASSQGGVSNQPQHF. In DNA form, the CDR3 reads TGTGCCAGCAGCCAAGGGGGTGTTAGCAATCAGCCCCAGCATTTT. Complete variable domain (other parts from reference TRBV14 and TRBJ1-5): EAGVTQFPSHSVIEKGQTVTLRCDPISGHDNLYWYRRVMGKEIKFLLHFVKESKQDESGMPNNRFLAERTGGTYSTLKVQPAELEDSGVYFCASSQGGVSNQPQHFGDGTRLSIL.